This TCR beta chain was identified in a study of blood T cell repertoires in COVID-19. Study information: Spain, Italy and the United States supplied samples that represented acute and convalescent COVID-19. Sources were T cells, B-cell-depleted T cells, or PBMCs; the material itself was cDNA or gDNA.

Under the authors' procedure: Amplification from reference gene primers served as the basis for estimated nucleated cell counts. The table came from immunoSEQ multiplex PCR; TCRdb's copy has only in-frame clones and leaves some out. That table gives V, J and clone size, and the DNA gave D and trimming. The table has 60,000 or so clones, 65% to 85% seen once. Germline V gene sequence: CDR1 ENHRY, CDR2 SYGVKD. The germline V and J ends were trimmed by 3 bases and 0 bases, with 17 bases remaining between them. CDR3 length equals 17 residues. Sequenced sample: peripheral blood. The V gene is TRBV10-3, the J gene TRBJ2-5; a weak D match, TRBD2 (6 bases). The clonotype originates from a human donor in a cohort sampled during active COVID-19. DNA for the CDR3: TGTGCCATCAGTGAATACGCGGGGAGCCGGTACCAAGAGACCCAGTACTTC. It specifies CAISEYAGSRYQETQYF.